This T cell receptor (beta chain) was profiled in a study of blood T cell repertoires in COVID-19. Across the whole study: The United States, Italy and Spain provided the acute and convalescent COVID-19 samples. Sample material is recorded as cDNA or gDNA derived from T cells, B-cell-depleted T cells, or PBMCs.

Here immunoSEQ multiplex PCR was the method, and the copy in TCRdb shows in-frame clones only, minus some. Found here are fewer than 300,000 clones, 91% of them singletons; the top ten hold over 2%. The ends lost 11 bases at V and 7 bases at J; junction bases unmatched: 11. CDR1 and CDR2 (germline): LNHDA, SQIVND (reference sequence). The CDR3 has 13 amino acids. The receptor comes from a woman aged 25 to 39 with COVID-19, enrolled during active disease. The V gene is TRBV19, the J gene TRBJ1-2; 9 bases are a match to TRBD1. The source material was peripheral blood. The CDR3: CASRTDRGGGYTF. The CDR3 DNA sequence: TGTGCCTCTCGGACGGACAGGGGAGGTGGCTACACCTTC.